The source of this T cell receptor (beta chain) is a study of T cells in Graves' hyperthyroidism and ophthalmopathy (dated by TCRdb to between 2018 and 2021). Regarding the research as a whole: Peripheral blood samples were taken at initial diagnosis, before any treatment was given. A discovery cohort of about 100 patients, about 43 with Graves' ophthalmopathy and 55 to 60 with stable Graves' hyperthyroidism, was used to find distinguishing TCR V-J signatures. According to the paper, TCR Vbeta CDR3 sequencing was carried out on 135 peripheral blood samples, which came from under 50 ophthalmopathy, roughly 75 hyperthyroidism and some 17 progressor patients. Prospective prediction of ophthalmopathy was tested in an independent validation cohort of 18 to 20 hyperthyroidism patients and 15 to 17 patients who later progressed to ophthalmopathy. Once sampling was done, hyperthyroidism patients were given methimazole at a starting dose of 30 mg daily, whereas ophthalmopathy patients were given high-dose intravenous methylprednisolone. For training and testing, the 100 patients in the discovery cohort were randomly divided in a 7:3 ratio. Thyroid tissue and blood T-cell repertoires from more than 5 Graves' hyperthyroidism patients were also compared in the study. Points the paper makes about the study in general: A 13 V-J signature model separated ophthalmopathy from stable hyperthyroidism, with about 88% sensitivity and 81.08% specificity in cross-validation and 80%/75% in testing. In validation, the model predicted progression to ophthalmopathy with 60% to 71% sensitivity and 72.22% specificity, a median of about six months before onset. Blood samples also contained most of the expanded thyroid clonotypes (frequency above 0.001), which suggests that blood repertoires may reflect thyroid immune responses. Sample size was not statistically predetermined, and investigators were not blinded to group allocation.

CDR1 and CDR2, per the germline V gene (reference sequence), are DFQATT and SNEGSKA. V lost 3 bases and J lost 4 bases, and the count of bases not matched to a germline gene is 4. The CDR3, cysteine through phenylalanine, is 13 amino acids long. The sequence is cut down to CDR3 DNA, 39 bases in frame from base 1. The TCR beta CDR3 regions were amplified from RNA transcripts. The first round of RT-PCR for the TCR CDR3 was performed with the HTBI primer set and the Qiagen OneStep RT-PCR kit. Libraries were constructed in a second round of multiplex PCR, after which size selection and purification were performed. Libraries were sequenced paired-end with 100 bp reads on an Illumina HiSeq2000. Under the source paper's analysis protocol: SOAPnuke was used to process the raw data, with reads discarded if the reads contained adapters or uncalled bases, had a mean Phred below 15, or lacked an exact constant-primer or identifier match. High-quality paired reads were merged using COPE v1.2.5, and each unique nucleotide sequence was defined as a clonotype. MiTCR v1.1 was used to align clonotypes to the IMGT TRBV, TRBD and TRBJ reference segments. Only V-J combinations with frequency above 0.0001, covering about 99% of repertoires, were analysed. A TCS score was defined as the ratio between F50 (clonal expansion) and ExV (chaos), using BLOSUM62-based TCRdist between CDR3 peptides within each V-J. Welch's t-statistics and random forest reduced 500 to 650 V-J features to roughly 13, which were used in a naive Bayes classifier (R e1071). The public sequencing data were trimmed at Q25 with fastp and processed into clonotypes with MiXCR by TCRdb, which kept only in-frame beta chains. Each CDR3 protein appears once, grouped with its most common genes and DNA. The V and J calls and clone size come from TCRdb's table, not from the authors' own analysis. This sample lists hundreds of thousands of distinct CDR3 sequences; roughly 13% were detected once. Roughly 25% of the sample belongs to the ten largest clones.

This clonotype showed up many times. Which antigen it targets is not known. It has no much larger one-base neighbor in the sample; base qualities were not kept. A patient counted as having stable Graves' hyperthyroidism if no progression to ophthalmopathy occurred over 18 months of follow-up. Hyperthyroidism patients were aged 18 to 65 years and newly diagnosed, with disease duration of less than 2 months. Patients with uncontrolled infections, other autoimmune diseases, pregnancy or lactation were excluded. Diagnoses were based on clinical symptoms, serum thyroxine and TRAb, thyroid ultrasound and orbital computed tomography. PBMCs were separated from under 12 ml of fresh peripheral blood using Ficoll-Paque density gradient centrifugation. Trizol reagent was used to extract total RNA, and RNA quality was then checked on an Agilent 2100 Bioanalyzer.

The source is a woman in her thirties with Graves' hyperthyroidism. The chain joins TRBV20-1 to TRBJ2-7, and TRBD2 aligns with 9 junction nucleotides. The sequenced sample was blood. CDR3 loop: CSASELAGYEQYF. The bases read TGCAGTGCTAGTGAACTAGCGGGTTACGAGCAGTACTTC.